This T cell receptor beta chain was captured by sequencing in a study of cytomegalovirus exposure and HLA in healthy donors. Across the study: Around 200 million T cells yielded more than 95 million unique TCR beta sequences, as an earlier analysis found. Points from the study as a whole: The authors reported that TCR beta sequences could predict HLA-A and HLA-B alleles. These predictions were accurate for most subjects in the first cohort. On later analysis, the bulk of CMV-associated TCR beta chains appeared to be HLA-restricted. Rates of TCR association differed by HLA locus in a later analysis, with DRB1 highest and HLA-C lowest.

The germline V gene has CDR1 MNHEY and CDR2 SMNVEV (reference sequence). CDR3 length equals 15 residues. The germline V and J ends were trimmed by 6 bases and 7 bases, with 19 bases remaining between them. The PCR employed 60 Vbeta primers together with 13 Jbeta primers. Sequencing used immunoSEQ multiplex PCR; TCRdb keeps in-frame clones, though not all of them. The sample consists of some 130,000 clones, around 82% of them appearing once. Only one count was recorded for this clone. Its antigen is not identified. The chain couples TRBV27 to TRBJ2-1, with D maybe TRBD1 (5 bases). The sequence was obtained from a male donor in good health and CMV-seropositive. The material sequenced was PBMCs. CDR3 sequence: CASSWVVGVGNEQFF. CDR3 sequence (DNA): TGTGCCAGCAGCTGGGTTGTAGGGGTAGGGAATGAGCAGTTCTTC.